Shown below are 25 T cell receptor beta chains from a single sample sequenced in a study of blood T cell repertoires in COVID-19. Some clones are missing from TCRdb's copy, which holds only in-frame ones; the method was immunoSEQ multiplex PCR. The sample has about 130,000 clones; 79% are singletons. Sequenced: peripheral blood. The receptors shown here come from a man aged 35 to 55 with active or convalescent COVID-19.

This chain connects TRBV7-9 to TRBJ2-2; a weak D match, TRBD1 (6 bases). The CDR3 consists of 15 residues. Looked up from germline, CDR1 is SEHNR and CDR2 is FQNEAQ (reference sequence). V lost 6 bases to trimming and J lost 3 bases, with 14 bases between them. CDR3 coding DNA: TGTGCCAGCAGTCCCGGGAAGGGGGACACCGGGGAGCTGTTTTTT. Translated, it gives CASSPGKGDTGELFF.

The chain recombines TRBV24-1 with TRBJ2-3, with 8 bases lining up with TRBD1. Germline loops: CDR1 KGHDR, CDR2 SFDVKD. The trim removed 3 bases at V and 2 bases at J, leaving 6 bases unmatched. The CDR3 runs 16 residues. In nucleotides, the CDR3 is TGTGCCACCAGTGATCCTGCGGGACAGGACACAGATACGCAGTATTTT. This encodes CATSDPAGQDTDTQYF.

The chain combines TRBV5-1 with TRBJ2-1; TRBD2 aligns across 10 bases. The CDR3 consists of 15 residues. Germline-derived CDR1 and CDR2 are SGHRS and YFSETQ. After removal of 4 bases from V and 7 bases from J, the junction contained 8 bases not matched to a gene. The CDR3: CASSVLAGEMNEQFF. In nucleotides, the CDR3 is TGCGCCAGCAGCGTCCTAGCGGGAGAAATGAATGAGCAGTTCTTC.

This clone has a handful of counts. V and J are TRBV5-6 and TRBJ2-4, with D possibly matching TRBD1 (5 bases). V was clipped by 4 bases and J by 0 bases, with 14 bases between them. Germline CDR1 SGHDT, CDR2 YYEEEE. The CDR3 length is 16 residues. This CDR3 is CASSPPGPLAKNIQYF. CDR3 bases: TGTGCCAGCAGCCCTCCAGGGCCACTAGCCAAAAACATTCAGTACTTC.

The chain carries TRBV30 and TRBJ2-3; D not resolved. The CDR3 has 16 amino acids. The germline CDR1 and CDR2 sequences are GTSNPN and SVGIG (reference sequence). V lost 2 bases, J lost 5 bases, and 20 bases lay in between. As DNA, the CDR3 is TGTGCCTGGAGTTCTCTCGCGTCGGGTGGTAGAGATACGCAGTATTTT. The encoded protein is CAWSSLASGGRDTQYF.

This rearrangement joins TRBV30 to TRBJ2-5; 7 nucleotides agree with TRBD2. The CDR3 consists of 15 residues. The germline V gene encodes CDR1 GTSNPN and CDR2 SVGIG (reference sequence). V lost 1 base and J lost 4; bases outside the gene matches: 9. CDR3 DNA sequence: TGTGCCTGGAGTGCCACGGGACTACGCGGAGAGACCCAGTACTTC. It translates to CAWSATGLRGETQYF.

With respect to this clone: A junction end diverges from the germline sequence, so it may reflect a read error. The chain links TRBV3-1 (or the pseudogene TRBV3-2) to TRBJ1-1, with D tentatively TRBD1 (6 bases). The length of the CDR3 is 15 residues. Germline assignment: CDR1 LGHDT and CDR2 YNNKEL (reference sequence). CDR3 region: CASRQAGGAGTEAFF. The CDR3 nucleotides read TGTGCCAGCAGGCAAGCGGGGGGCGCGGGAACTGAAGCTTTCTTT.

This sequence joins TRBV24-1 and TRBJ2-6, with a tentative D call TRBD2 (6 bases). The CDR3 extends over 17 amino acids. V was cut by 4 bases and J by 2 bases, with 14 bases left in between. CDR1 and CDR2 from the germline V gene are KGHDR and SFDVKD. CDR3 coding DNA: TGTGCCACCAGTGACCCTTGGGGGGAAGCTGGGGCCAACGTCCTGACTTTC. It is translated as CATSDPWGEAGANVLTF.

This clone was seen ten or more times. The rearrangement joins TRBV15 to TRBJ2-7; maybe TRBD1 (6 bases). V lost 1 base and J 6 bases, leaving 10 bases between the germline ends. The CDR3 runs 13 residues. Germline values: CDR1 LNHNV, CDR2 YYDKDF (reference sequence). CDR3 residues: CATSRGRGSEQYF. The CDR3 region has the DNA TGTGCCACCAGCAGAGGCAGGGGTAGCGAGCAGTACTTC.

The chain combines TRBV6-5 with TRBJ2-7; D possibly corresponds to TRBD1 (6 bases). This CDR3 spans 12 amino acids. V was trimmed by 10 bases and J by 2 bases, leaving 12 bases between them. The germline gives CDR1 MNHEY, CDR2 SVGAGI. The CDR3 region is CATQGITYEQYF. CDR3 in DNA: TGTGCCACCCAGGGGATTACCTACGAGCAGTACTTC.

This chain links TRBV19 with TRBJ2-1; perhaps TRBD2 as D (6 bases). V was trimmed by 5 bases and J by 8 bases, leaving 25 bases between them. Germline CDR1 reads LNHDA; CDR2 reads SQIVND (reference sequence). The CDR3 sequence is 17 residues long. CDR3 sequence: CASSQFGGVVWVDEQFF. The CDR3 nucleotides are TGTGCCAGTAGTCAATTCGGGGGTGTAGTTTGGGTCGATGAGCAGTTCTTC.

This sequence joins TRBV11-3 and TRBJ1-4; D call uncertain. Germline CDR1 is SGHNT and CDR2 is YENEEA. CDR3 length: 15 residues. V was clipped by 3 bases and J by 0 bases, with 8 bases between them. CDR3 DNA: TGTGCCAGCAGCTTTGCCGGGACAACTAATGAAAAACTGTTTTTT. It translates to CASSFAGTTNEKLFF.

V usage is TRBV25-1 and J usage is TRBJ1-1; no clear D. V lost 2 bases and J lost 10, with 17 bases in between. The CDR3 has 14 residues. The germline CDR1 and CDR2 sequences are MGHDK and SYGVNS. CDR3: CASSENPPGLGAFF. As DNA, the CDR3 is TGTGCCAGCAGTGAAAACCCCCCGGGTCTTGGAGCTTTCTTT.

The chain couples TRBV29-1 to TRBJ1-1; D possibly corresponds to TRBD1 (6 bases). This CDR3 is 12 amino acids long. The germline gives CDR1 SQVTM, CDR2 ANQGSEA. Written as DNA, the CDR3 is TGCAGAATGGACAGCCGGAACACTGAAGCTTTCTTT. It encodes CRMDSRNTEAFF.

This clone was observed a few times. DNA for the CDR3: TGTGCCATCAGTGAGTCGGCCAGAAAAAACACTGAAGCTTTCTTT. Residues: CAISESARKNTEAFF. The chain has TRBV10-3 and TRBJ1-1, with unresolved D. The V gene lost 0 bases and the J gene lost 2 bases, with 10 bases spanning the gap. This CDR3 region has 15 residues. Germline CDR1 ENHRY, CDR2 SYGVKD.

The rearrangement links TRBV27 to TRBJ1-4; 9 bases agree with TRBD1. Per the germline V gene, CDR1 is MNHEY and CDR2 is SMNVEV (reference sequence). The V gene end was trimmed by 0 bases and the J gene end by 8 bases; junction bases not matched to a gene: 1. This CDR3 has 14 residues. CDR3 region: CASSLSGQGEKLFF. CDR3 sequence (DNA): TGTGCCAGCAGTTTATCCGGACAGGGGGAAAAACTGTTTTTT.

This chain uses TRBV4-1 with TRBJ2-2; the D gene is possibly TRBD2 (6 bases). V lost 1 base, J lost 2 bases, and 8 bases lay in between. CDR3 length: 15 residues. Germline V CDR1 and CDR2: MGHRA, YSYEKL. The CDR3 nucleotides read TGCGCCAGCAGCCAAGTCGGGAGCAACACCGGGGAGCTGTTTTTT. Encoded protein: CASSQVGSNTGELFF.

The chain has TRBV18 and TRBJ2-5, with TRBD1 matching over 10 bases. V was pared by 4 bases and J by 4 bases, with 6 bases of the junction left unmatched. The germline CDR1 and CDR2 sequences are KGHSH and LQKENI. The CDR3 totals 15 residues. The CDR3 region has the DNA TGTGCCAGCTCACTTGGACAGGGGGTGATAGAGACCCAGTACTTC. This codes for CASSLGQGVIETQYF.

The chain has TRBV6-5 and TRBJ1-1; TRBD1 aligns across 8 bases. Germline V lookup: CDR1 MNHEY, CDR2 SVGAGI. CDR3 length equals 14 residues. J lost 6 bases, V lost 8 bases, and 11 bases had no gene match. The CDR3 protein is CASLSSGGRSEAFF. The CDR3 DNA follows: TGTGCCAGCCTTTCCTCAGGGGGCCGTTCTGAAGCTTTCTTT.

V is TRBV4-1 and J is TRBJ2-2, with TRBD2 matching 14 bases. The CDR3 totals 16 residues. The junction had 7 bases not matched to a gene; V was cut back by 5 bases and J by 8 bases. CDR1 is MGHRA and CDR2 is YSYEKL in the germline V gene. CDR3 DNA: TGCGCCAGCAGCTACGGGACTAGCGGGAGAAAAGGGGAGCTGTTTTTT. This translates into CASSYGTSGRKGELFF.

This chain connects TRBV11-2 to TRBJ2-1, with 10 bases fitting TRBD2. The CDR3 contains 16 residues. The germline CDR1 and CDR2 sequences are SGHAT and FQNNGV. The trim removed 1 base at V and 0 bases at J, leaving 0 bases unmatched. The CDR3 protein is CASSLVAGGSYNEQFF. The CDR3 bases are TGTGCCAGCAGCTTAGTAGCGGGAGGCTCCTACAATGAGCAGTTCTTC.

The CDR3: CASRDSGRAREQYF. DNA for the CDR3: TGTGCCAGCAGGGATAGCGGGAGGGCAAGAGAGCAGTACTTC. The gene calls are TRBV6-5 and TRBJ2-7, with TRBD2 identical over 11 bases. The V gene's germline CDR1 is MNHEY and CDR2 SVGAGI. The CDR3 spans 14 residues. The junction had 8 bases not matched to a gene; V was cut back by 6 bases and J by 7 bases.

This chain joins TRBV10-3 and TRBJ2-3; TRBD2 might be the D (7 bases). Germline CDR1 is ENHRY and CDR2 is SYGVKD. V lost 8 bases to trimming and J lost 2 bases, with 11 bases between them. The CDR3 runs to 13 residues. The CDR3 region has the DNA TGTGCCATCGAGGGGGGGAACACAGATACGCAGTATTTT. This codes for CAIEGGNTDTQYF.

CDR3 bases: TGTGCCAGCAGCTTAGCTGGACTTTCCCTCCACTTT. It is translated as CASSLAGLSLHF. The chain is built from TRBV7-2 and TRBJ1-6; no clear D. V lost 0 bases to trimming and J lost 14 bases, with 8 bases between them. The CDR3 totals 12 residues. Germline CDR1 SGHTA, CDR2 FQGNSA.

This rearrangement joins TRBV30 to TRBJ2-2, with 9 bases that match TRBD1. The CDR3 has 15 residues. V lost 4 bases and J lost 7; bases outside the gene matches: 10. Germline loops: CDR1 GTSNPN, CDR2 SVGIG (reference sequence). The CDR3 sequence is CAWTPRDRAIGELFF. The CDR3 DNA follows: TGTGCCTGGACCCCCCGGGACAGGGCTATCGGGGAGCTGTTTTTT. Using reference TRBV30 and TRBJ2-2 for the parts outside the CDR3, the full variable domain is SQTIHQWPATLVQPVGSPLSLECTVEGTSNPNLYWYRQAAGRGLQLLFYSVGIGQISSEVPQNLSASRPQDRQFILSSKKLLLSDSGFYLCAWTPRDRAIGELFFGEGSRLTVL.